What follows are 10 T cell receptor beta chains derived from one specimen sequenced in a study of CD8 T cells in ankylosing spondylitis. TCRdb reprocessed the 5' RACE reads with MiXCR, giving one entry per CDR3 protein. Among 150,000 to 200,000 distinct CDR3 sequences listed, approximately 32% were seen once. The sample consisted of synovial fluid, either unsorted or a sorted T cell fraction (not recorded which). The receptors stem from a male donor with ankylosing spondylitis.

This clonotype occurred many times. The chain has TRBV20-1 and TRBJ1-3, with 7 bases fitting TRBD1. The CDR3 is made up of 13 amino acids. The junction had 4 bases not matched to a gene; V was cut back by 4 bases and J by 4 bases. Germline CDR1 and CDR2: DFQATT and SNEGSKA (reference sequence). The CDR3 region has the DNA TGCAGTGCTACGACAGGGCTGGGAAACACCATATATTTT. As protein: CSATTGLGNTIYF.

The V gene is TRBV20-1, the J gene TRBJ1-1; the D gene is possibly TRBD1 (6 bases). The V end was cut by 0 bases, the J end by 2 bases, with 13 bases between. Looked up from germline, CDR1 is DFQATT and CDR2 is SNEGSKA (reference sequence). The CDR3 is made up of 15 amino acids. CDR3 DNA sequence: TGCAGTGCTAGAGATAGCAGGGGAGGAAACACTGAAGCTTTCTTT. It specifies CSARDSRGGNTEAFF.

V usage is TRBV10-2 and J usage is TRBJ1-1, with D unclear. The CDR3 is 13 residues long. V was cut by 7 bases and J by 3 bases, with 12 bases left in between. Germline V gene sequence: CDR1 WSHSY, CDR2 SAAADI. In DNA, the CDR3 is TGCGCCAGCATAAAGCACGGGGACACTGAAGCTTTCTTT. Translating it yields CASIKHGDTEAFF.

The CDR3 spells CASSYGLAGVNTGELFF. DNA of the CDR3: TGTGCCAGCAGTTACGGGCTAGCGGGCGTTAACACCGGGGAGCTGTTTTTT. This rearrangement joins TRBV6-2 or TRBV6-3 to TRBJ2-2; 8 bases fit TRBD2. This CDR3 is 17 amino acids long. The ends lost 2 bases at V and 2 bases at J; junction bases unmatched: 7. Germline loops: CDR1 MNHEY, CDR2 SVGEGT.

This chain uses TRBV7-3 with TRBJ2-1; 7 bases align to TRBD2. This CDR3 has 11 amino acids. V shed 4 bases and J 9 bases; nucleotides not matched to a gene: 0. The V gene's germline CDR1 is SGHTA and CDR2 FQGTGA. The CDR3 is CASSSGGEQFF. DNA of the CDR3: TGTGCCAGCAGCTCGGGAGGTGAGCAGTTCTTC.

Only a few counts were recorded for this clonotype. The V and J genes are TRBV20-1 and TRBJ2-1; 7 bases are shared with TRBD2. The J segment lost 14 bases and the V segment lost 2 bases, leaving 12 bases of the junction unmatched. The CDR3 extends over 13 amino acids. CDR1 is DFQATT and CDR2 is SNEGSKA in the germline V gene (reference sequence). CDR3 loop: CSARPPAGEYEFF. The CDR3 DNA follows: TGCAGTGCTAGACCCCCTGCGGGAGAGTACGAGTTCTTC.

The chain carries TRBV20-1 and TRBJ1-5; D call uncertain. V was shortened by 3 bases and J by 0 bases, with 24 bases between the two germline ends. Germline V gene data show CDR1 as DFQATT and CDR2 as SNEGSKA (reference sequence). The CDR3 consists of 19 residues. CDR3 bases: TGCAGTGCTAGGGAGCAACACCCGGGTCGCTTTGATAGCAATCAGCCCCAGCATTTT. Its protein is CSAREQHPGRFDSNQPQHF.

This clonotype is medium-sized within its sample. CDR3 residues: CSAHRVGTEAFF. CDR3 DNA sequence: TGCAGTGCCCACAGGGTAGGGACTGAAGCTTTCTTT. The chain is built from TRBV20-1 and TRBJ1-1; possible D gene TRBD1, 6 bases. Trimming took off 6 bases at V and 5 bases at J, with 13 bases between the two ends. CDR3 length equals 12 residues. Germline V gene lookup returns CDR1 DFQATT and CDR2 SNEGSKA (reference sequence).

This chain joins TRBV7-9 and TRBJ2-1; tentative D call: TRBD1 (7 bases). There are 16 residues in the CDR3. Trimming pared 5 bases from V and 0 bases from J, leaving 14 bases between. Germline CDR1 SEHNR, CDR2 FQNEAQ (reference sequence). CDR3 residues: CASSPRQGLSYNEQFF. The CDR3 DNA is TGTGCCAGCAGCCCGCGACAGGGACTCTCCTACAATGAGCAGTTCTTC. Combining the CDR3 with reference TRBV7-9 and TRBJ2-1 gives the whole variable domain DTGVSQNPRHKITKRGQNVTFRCDPISEHNRLYWYRQTLGQGPEFLTYFQNEAQLEKSRLLSDRFSAERPKGSFSTLEIQRTEQGDSAMYLCASSPRQGLSYNEQFFGPGTRLTVL.

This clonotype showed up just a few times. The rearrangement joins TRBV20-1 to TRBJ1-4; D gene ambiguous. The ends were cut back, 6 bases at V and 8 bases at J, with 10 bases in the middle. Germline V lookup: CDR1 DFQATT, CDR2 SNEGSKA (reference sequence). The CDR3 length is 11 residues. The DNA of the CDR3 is TGCAGTGCCCATGGACGAGAAAAACTGTTTTTT. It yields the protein CSAHGREKLFF.